A selection of T cell receptor beta chains follows, all from one sample in a study of OX40 agonist ivuxolimab in advanced cancers. TCRdb's copy holds only in-frame clones and misses some; the assay was immunoSEQ multiplex PCR. The repertoire holds tens of thousands of clones, with around 91% as singletons. This specimen consisted of CD4+ or CD8+ T cells sorted from blood, obtained in a trial of the OX40 agonist ivuxolimab. Receptors were obtained from an adult with an advanced solid tumor such as melanoma, head and neck, liver or kidney cancer. Each CDR3 is given with its conserved first and last residue. D genes are given only for firm matches. Only some rows state a clone size, as once, few, many or a class for expanded clones.

D	J	V	size	CDR3	DNA
TRBD1	TRBJ1-1	TRBV11-3	few	CASSPTGATEAFF	TGTGCCAGCAGCCCAACAGGGGCTACTGAAGCTTTCTTT
TRBD2	TRBJ2-4	TRBV29-1	-	CSPGGENIQYF	TGCAGCCCCGGGGGGGAAAACATTCAGTACTTC
TRBD1	TRBJ2-7	TRBV4-1	-	CASSQGATGSYEQYF	TGCGCCAGCAGCCAAGGCGCGACAGGGTCCTACGAGCAGTACTTC
-	TRBJ2-1	TRBV7-9	-	CASKHRDLSYNEQFF	TGTGCCAGCAAGCACAGGGACCTCTCCTACAATGAGCAGTTCTTC
-	TRBJ1-1	TRBV27	-	CASSFLGDSEAFF	TGTGCCAGCAGTTTCTTGGGGGACTCTGAAGCTTTCTTT
TRBD2	TRBJ2-7	TRBV7-2	-	CASSSSGGAPYEQYF	TGTGCCAGCAGCTCTAGCGGGGGGGCCCCCTACGAGCAGTACTTC
-	TRBJ2-3	TRBV4-1	-	CASSQEGGSDTQYF	TGCGCCAGCAGCCAAGAAGGCGGGTCAGATACGCAGTATTTT
-	TRBJ2-5	TRBV6-7	-	CASSSARGRVGGTQYF	TGTGCCAGCAGTTCCGCCCGGGGCCGAGTCGGGGGGACCCAGTACTTC
TRBD1	TRBJ1-2	TRBV28	-	CASSPPQGQGAVGYTF	TGTGCCAGCAGTCCCCCCCAGGGACAGGGGGCCGTTGGCTACACCTTC
TRBD1	TRBJ1-2	TRBV7-6	-	CASSLGQGAGYGYTF	TGTGCCAGCAGCTTAGGACAGGGGGCTGGGTATGGCTACACCTTC
-	TRBJ1-2	TRBV27	-	CASSPGLAYGYTF	TGTGCCAGCAGTCCAGGGCTCGCCTATGGCTACACCTTC
TRBD1	TRBJ1-5	TRBV27	-	CASSKTGTGNQPQHF	TGTGCCAGCAGTAAAACCGGGACAGGAAATCAGCCCCAGCATTTT
-	TRBJ1-2	TRBV28	-	CASSLMRIIPEGYGYTF	TGTGCCAGCAGTTTAATGCGTATTATTCCCGAAGGTTATGGCTACACCTTC
-	TRBJ2-5	TRBV5-1	-	CASSDGLAETQYF	TGCGCCAGCAGCGACGGATTGGCAGAGACCCAGTACTTC
-	TRBJ2-1	TRBV6-4	-	CASSETTPSHSYNEQFF	TGTGCCAGCAGTGAAACGACCCCTAGCCACTCTTACAATGAGCAGTTCTTC
TRBD2	TRBJ2-1	TRBV19	-	CASSPTSGAYNEQFF	TGTGCCAGTAGTCCGACTAGCGGGGCCTACAATGAGCAGTTCTTC
-	TRBJ1-4	TRBV23-1	-	CANIDGTNEKLFF	TGCGCCAACATAGATGGAACTAATGAAAAACTGTTTTTT
-	TRBJ1-1	TRBV6-5	-	CASSYSSLNTEAFF	TGTGCCAGCAGTTACTCAAGTCTGAACACTGAAGCTTTCTTT
-	TRBJ2-1	TRBV27	-	CASSLLENEQFF	TGTGCCAGCAGTTTACTGGAAAATGAGCAGTTCTTC
-	TRBJ2-1	TRBV9	-	CASSKSAAVSYNEQFF	TGTGCCAGCAGTAAAAGCGCGGCAGTCTCCTACAATGAGCAGTTCTTC
-	TRBJ2-2	TRBV5-8	-	CASSLLRRGGELFF	TGTGCCAGCAGCTTGTTGCGGCGGGGCGGGGAGCTGTTTTTT
-	TRBJ1-5	TRBV30	-	CAWSVPEGNQPQHF	TGTGCCTGGAGTGTACCGGAGGGCAATCAGCCCCAGCATTTT
-	TRBJ1-6	TRBV27	-	CASSKGYRPLHF	TGTGCCAGCAGTAAGGGGTACCGACCCCTCCACTTT